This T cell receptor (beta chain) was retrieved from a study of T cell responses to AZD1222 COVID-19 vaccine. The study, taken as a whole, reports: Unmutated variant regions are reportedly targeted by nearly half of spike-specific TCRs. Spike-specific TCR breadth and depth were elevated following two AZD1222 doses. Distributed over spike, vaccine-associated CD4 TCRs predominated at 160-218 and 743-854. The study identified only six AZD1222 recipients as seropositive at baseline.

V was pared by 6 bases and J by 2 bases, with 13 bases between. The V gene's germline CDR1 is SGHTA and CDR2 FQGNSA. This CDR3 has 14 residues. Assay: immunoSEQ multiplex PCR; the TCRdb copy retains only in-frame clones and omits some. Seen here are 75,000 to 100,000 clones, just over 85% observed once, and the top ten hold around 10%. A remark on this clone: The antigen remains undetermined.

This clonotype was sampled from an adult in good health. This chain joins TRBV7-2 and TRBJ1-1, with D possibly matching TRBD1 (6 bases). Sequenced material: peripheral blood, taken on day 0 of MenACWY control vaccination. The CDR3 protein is CASRKGGVNTEAFF. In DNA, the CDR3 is TGTGCCAGCAGAAAAGGGGGAGTAAACACTGAAGCTTTCTTT.